Reported below is one TCR beta chain. The sample is drawn from a study of T cells in Graves' hyperthyroidism and ophthalmopathy. The V gene's germline CDR1 is LGHNT and CDR2 FRNRAP. The V and J ends lost 2 bases and 3 bases respectively, with 7 bases between them. CDR3 length: 13 amino acids. Calling Graves' hyperthyroidism stable meant ophthalmopathy did not progress within 18 months. Patients were aged 18 to 65, had disease duration under 2 months, and had newly diagnosed hyperthyroidism. The study left out patients who had uncontrolled infection, other autoimmune disease, pregnancy or lactation. Amplified TCR beta CDR3 regions came from RNA transcripts. First-round RT-PCR targeting the TCR CDR3 was performed with the HTBI primer set. One entry per CDR3 protein results from TCRdb running MiXCR on the multiplex PCR reads. The sample includes around 400,000 distinct CDR3 sequences, around a quarter of them seen just once.

The clonotype was recovered from a man aged 45-65 years with Graves' hyperthyroidism. The gene calls are TRBV12-5 and TRBJ1-2; D gene uncertain. Sample: blood. CDR3: CASGLSGHYGYTF. The CDR3 DNA is TGTGCTAGTGGTTTGTCGGGTCACTATGGCTACACCTTC. Combining the CDR3 with reference TRBV12-5 and TRBJ1-2 gives the whole variable domain DARVTQTPRHKVTEMGQEVTMRCQPILGHNTVFWYRQTMMQGLELLAYFRNRAPLDDSGMPKDRFSAEMPDATLATLKIQPSEPRDSAVYFCASGLSGHYGYTFGSGTRLTVV.